This T cell receptor beta chain stems from a study of T cells in localized non-small cell lung cancer. Germline-derived CDR1 and CDR2 are LNHDA and SQIVND (reference sequence). V was trimmed by 3 bases and J by 7 bases, leaving 16 bases between them. This CDR3 is 15 amino acids long. Sequencing was performed with immunoSEQ multiplex PCR; in TCRdb, only in-frame clones are kept and a portion is missing. The sample contains about 53,000 clones, 65% to 85% of which appear only once. The sequencing here drew on peripheral blood mononuclear cells, taken before any cancer treatment. This chain connects TRBV19 to TRBJ1-5, with TRBD1 as a possible D gene (5 bases). The clonotype originates from a man aged 35 to 69 with stage III lung adenocarcinoma. The CDR3 sequence: CASSIFLGGEQPQHF. In DNA form, the CDR3 reads TGTGCCAGTAGTATTTTTTTGGGAGGGGAACAGCCCCAGCATTTT.